This T cell receptor (beta chain) was found in a study of cytomegalovirus exposure and HLA in healthy donors. General study findings and limits: The CMV antigen specificity of a few CMV-associated chains was confirmed through in vitro analysis. Associated with cytomegalovirus, according to the listing, were fewer than 200 TCR beta chains.

60 Vbeta and 13 Jbeta primers were used in PCR. TCRdb's copy holds only in-frame clones and misses some; the assay was immunoSEQ multiplex PCR. The table records about 200,000 clones, around 86% of them present only once. The CDR3 has 14 residues. Trimming left V 0 bases short and J 1 base short, with 6 bases between. Germline CDR1 ENHRY, CDR2 SYGVKD. With regard to this clone: Antigen unknown. Additional DNA sequences in this sample encode the identical CDR3.

The rearrangement joins TRBV10-3 to TRBJ1-1; D gene uncertain. The origin of this receptor is a woman aged 45-65 years in good health and CMV-seropositive. The sequenced material came from PBMCs. The CDR3 loop is CAISESPGNTEAFF. The CDR3, as DNA: TGTGCCATCAGTGAGTCGCCGGGGAACACTGAAGCTTTCTTT.